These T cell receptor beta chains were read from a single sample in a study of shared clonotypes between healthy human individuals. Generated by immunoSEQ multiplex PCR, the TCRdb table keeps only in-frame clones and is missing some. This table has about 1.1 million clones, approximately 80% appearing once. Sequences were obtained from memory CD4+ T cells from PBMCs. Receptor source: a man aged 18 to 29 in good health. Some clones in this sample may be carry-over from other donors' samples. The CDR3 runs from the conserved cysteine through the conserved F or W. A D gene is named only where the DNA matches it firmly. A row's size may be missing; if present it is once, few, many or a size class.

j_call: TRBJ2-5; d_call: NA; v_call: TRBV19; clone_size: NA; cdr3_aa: CATRSRGEETQYF; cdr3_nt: TGTGCCACCCGGTCCCGCGGGGAAGAGACCCAGTACTTC
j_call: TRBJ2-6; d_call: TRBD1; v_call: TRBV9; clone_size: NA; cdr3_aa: CASSERTGGPSGANVLTF; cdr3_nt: TGTGCCAGCAGCGAACGGACAGGGGGGCCCTCTGGGGCCAACGTCCTGACTTTC
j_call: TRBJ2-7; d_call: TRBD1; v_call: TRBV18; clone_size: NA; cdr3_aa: CASSPQGTAYEQYF; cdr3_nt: TGTGCCAGCTCACCGCAAGGGACAGCATACGAGCAGTACTTC
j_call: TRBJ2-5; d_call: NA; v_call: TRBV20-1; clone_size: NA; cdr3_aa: CSPWGSETQYF; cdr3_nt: TGCAGTCCTTGGGGGTCGGAGACCCAGTACTTC
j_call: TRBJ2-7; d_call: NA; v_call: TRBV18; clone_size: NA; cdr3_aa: CASSPTYRVLGYEQYF; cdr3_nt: TGTGCCAGCTCACCCACATACAGGGTCTTGGGCTACGAGCAGTACTTC
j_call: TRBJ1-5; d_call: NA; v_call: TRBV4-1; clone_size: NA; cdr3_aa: CASSQVISLGQPQHF; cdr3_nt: TGCGCCAGCAGCCAAGTCATATCCCTGGGTCAGCCCCAGCATTTT
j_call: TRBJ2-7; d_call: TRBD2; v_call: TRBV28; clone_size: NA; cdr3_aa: CASSSGGLAGGQSYEQYF; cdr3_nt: TGTGCCAGCAGTTCGGGGGGGCTAGCGGGAGGGCAGTCCTACGAGCAGTACTTC
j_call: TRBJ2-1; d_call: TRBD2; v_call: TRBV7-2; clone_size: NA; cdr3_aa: CASSSRGVSSYNEQFF; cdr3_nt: TGTGCCAGCAGCTCCCGGGGGGTTAGCTCCTACAATGAGCAGTTCTTC
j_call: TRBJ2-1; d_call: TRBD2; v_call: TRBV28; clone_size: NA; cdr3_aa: CASRESGRPYNEQFF; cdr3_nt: TGTGCCAGCAGGGAGAGCGGGAGGCCTTACAATGAGCAGTTCTTC
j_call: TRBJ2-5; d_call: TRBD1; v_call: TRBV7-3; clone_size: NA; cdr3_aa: CASSLGRTGGETQYF; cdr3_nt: TGTGCCAGCAGCCTCGGGCGGACAGGCGGTGAGACCCAGTACTTC
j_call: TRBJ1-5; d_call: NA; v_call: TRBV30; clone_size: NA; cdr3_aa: CAWSRGFQPQHF; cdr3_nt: TGTGCCTGGAGTAGGGGGTTCCAGCCCCAGCATTTT
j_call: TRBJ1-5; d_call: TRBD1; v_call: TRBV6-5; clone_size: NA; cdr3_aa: CASRYTGGRPQHF; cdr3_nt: TGTGCCAGCAGGTACACAGGGGGCAGGCCCCAGCATTTT
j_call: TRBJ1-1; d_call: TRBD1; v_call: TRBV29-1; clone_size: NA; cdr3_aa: CSVDTGGGVSTEAFF; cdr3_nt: TGCAGCGTTGATACAGGGGGAGGAGTGAGCACTGAAGCTTTCTTT
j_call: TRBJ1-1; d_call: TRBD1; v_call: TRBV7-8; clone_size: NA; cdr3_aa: CASSPSQGMSTEAFF; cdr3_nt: TGTGCCAGCAGCCCCTCACAGGGGATGAGCACTGAAGCTTTCTTT
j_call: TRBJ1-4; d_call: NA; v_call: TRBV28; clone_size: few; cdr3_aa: CASSPQGGHEKLFF; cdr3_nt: TGTGCCAGCAGCCCCCAGGGTGGGCATGAAAAACTGTTTTTT
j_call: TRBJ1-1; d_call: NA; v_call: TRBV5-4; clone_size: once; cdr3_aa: CASSLALQGEAFF; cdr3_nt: TGTGCCAGCAGCTTGGCCCTCCAGGGAGAAGCTTTCTTT
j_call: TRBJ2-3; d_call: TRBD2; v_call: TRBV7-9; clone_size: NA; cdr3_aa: CASSLLAGGPYGADTQYF; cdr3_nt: TGTGCCAGCAGCTTACTAGCGGGAGGGCCTTATGGGGCAGATACGCAGTATTTT
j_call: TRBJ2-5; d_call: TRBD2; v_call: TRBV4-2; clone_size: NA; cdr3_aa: CASSQDRSRGRFLQETQYF; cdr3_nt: TGTGCCAGCAGCCAAGATCGGAGCCGCGGGAGGTTCCTCCAAGAGACCCAGTACTTC
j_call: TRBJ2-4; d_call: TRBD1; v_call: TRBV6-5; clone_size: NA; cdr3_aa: CASSLGQPLFVQYF; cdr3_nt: TGTGCCAGCAGCCTGGGACAGCCCCTGTTCGTTCAGTACTTC
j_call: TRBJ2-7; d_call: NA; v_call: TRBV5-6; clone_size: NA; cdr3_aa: CASSSGLALEYEQYF; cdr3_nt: TGTGCCAGCAGCAGTGGGTTAGCCCTCGAATACGAGCAGTACTTC
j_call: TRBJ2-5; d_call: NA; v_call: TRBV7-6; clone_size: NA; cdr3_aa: CASSSGRGATAQYF; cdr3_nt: TGTGCCAGCAGCTCAGGCAGGGGAGCCACGGCCCAGTACTTC
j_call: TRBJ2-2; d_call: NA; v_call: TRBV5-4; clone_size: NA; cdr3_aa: CASSMGQGYANTGELFF; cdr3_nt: TGTGCCAGCAGCATGGGGCAGGGGTACGCGAACACCGGGGAGCTGTTTTTT
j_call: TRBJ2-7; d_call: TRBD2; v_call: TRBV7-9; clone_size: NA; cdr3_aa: CASSDQLTGGDSYEQYF; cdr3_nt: TGTGCCAGCAGCGACCAATTAACGGGAGGGGACTCCTACGAGCAGTACTTC
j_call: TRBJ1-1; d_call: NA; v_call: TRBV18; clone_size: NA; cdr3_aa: CASSPRVNTEAFF; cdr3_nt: TGTGCCAGCTCACCAAGGGTGAACACTGAAGCTTTCTTT
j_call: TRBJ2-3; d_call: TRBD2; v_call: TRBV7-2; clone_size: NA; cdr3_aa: CASSLGTSGPRTDTQYF; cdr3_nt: TGTGCCAGCAGCTTAGGGACTAGCGGGCCGCGCACAGATACGCAGTATTTT